The 27 T cell receptor beta chains listed next were all sequenced from one sample in a study of blood T cell repertoires in COVID-19. Assay: immunoSEQ multiplex PCR; the TCRdb copy retains only in-frame clones and omits some. Among 110,000 to 150,000 clones, roughly 85% were seen once, and the ten largest hold about 4.4%. Sequencing used PBMCs or T cells enriched from blood (not recorded which). Receptor source: a man in his fifties or sixties who had recovered from COVID-19.

The chain carries TRBV5-4 and TRBJ1-6; a weak D match, TRBD1 (5 bases). Germline V gives CDR1 SGHNT, CDR2 YYREEE (reference sequence). Trimming pared 4 bases from V and 5 bases from J, leaving 13 bases between. The CDR3 is 15 amino acids. The CDR3 coding sequence is TGTGCCAGCAGCCGACAGCGACAGAATAATTCACCCCTCCACTTT. Protein product: CASSRQRQNNSPLHF. Based on the CDR3 plus reference TRBV5-4 and TRBJ1-6, the full variable domain is ETGVTQSPTHLIKTRGQQVTLRCSSQSGHNTVSWYQQALGQGPQFIFQYYREEENGRGNFPPRFSGLQFPNYSSELNVNALELDDSALYLCASSRQRQNNSPLHFGNGTRLTVT.

The rearrangement joins TRBV18 to TRBJ1-2; D is undetermined. V lost 3 bases to trimming and J lost 5 bases, with 10 bases between them. CDR3 length: 13 amino acids. The germline gives CDR1 KGHSH, CDR2 LQKENI. Here the CDR3 DNA reads TGTGCCAGCTCACCGGGAGGGAGGTATGGCTACACCTTC. Its translation: CASSPGGRYGYTF.

The chain joins TRBV15 to TRBJ1-2; D gene ambiguous. This CDR3 spans 13 amino acids. Looked up from germline, CDR1 is LNHNV and CDR2 is YYDKDF (reference sequence). The V end was cut by 0 bases, the J end by 4 bases, with 6 bases between. The CDR3 region is CATSREVSYGYTF. CDR3 in DNA: TGTGCCACCAGCAGAGAGGTGAGCTATGGCTACACCTTC. The full variable domain, in which reference TRBV15 and TRBJ1-2 provide the parts outside the CDR3, is DAMVIQNPRYQVTQFGKPVTLSCSQTLNHNVMYWYQQKSSQAPKLLFHYYDKDFNNEADTPDNFQSRRPNTSFCFLDIRSPGLGDTAMYLCATSREVSYGYTFGSGTRLTVV.

This chain links TRBV5-4 with TRBJ2-3, with D tentatively TRBD1 (6 bases). This CDR3 has 13 residues. The germline CDR1 and CDR2 sequences are SGHNT and YYREEE (reference sequence). Trimming stripped 2 bases from V and 6 bases from J, with 10 bases between. CDR3 residues: CASSLFRGDTQYF. CDR3 DNA sequence: TGTGCCAGCAGCTTATTTAGGGGGGATACGCAGTATTTT.

V is TRBV5-1 and J is TRBJ1-2; D is unclear. In germline, CDR1 is SGHRS, CDR2 YFSETQ. V shed 1 base and J shed 4 bases, with 8 bases lying between them. The CDR3 is 13 amino acids. This CDR3 reads CASSLTDFYGYTF. For the CDR3, the DNA is TGCGCCAGCAGCTTGACTGATTTCTATGGCTACACCTTC.

The chain employs TRBV21-1 and TRBJ1-2. TRBV21-1 counts as a pseudogene. The CDR3 loop spans 13 amino acids. In nucleotides, the CDR3 is TGTGCCAGCTGTTTGCTGGGGGGCTATGGCTACACCTTC. Amino acids: CASCLLGGYGYTF.

The rearrangement links TRBV7-8 to TRBJ1-1; the match to TRBD1 covers 10 bases. V was clipped by 5 bases and J by 4 bases; unmatched bases: 4. Germline values: CDR1 SGHVS, CDR2 FQNEAQ. This CDR3 region has 14 residues. In DNA, the CDR3 is TGTGCCAGCAGCGTTGACAGGGGGCTCACTGAAGCTTTCTTT. This translates into CASSVDRGLTEAFF.

The gene calls are TRBV5-1 and TRBJ1-2; D perhaps matches TRBD1 (5 bases). Trimming stripped 2 bases from V and 3 bases from J, with 11 bases between. Germline lookup yields CDR1 SGHRS and CDR2 YFSETQ. The CDR3 has 14 residues. The CDR3 region has the DNA TGCGCCAGCAGCTTTTCCAGGGCGGACTATGGCTACACCTTC. Translating gives CASSFSRADYGYTF. Full variable domain (missing parts from reference TRBV5-1 and TRBJ1-2): KAGVTQTPRYLIKTRGQQVTLSCSPISGHRSVSWYQQTPGQGLQFLFEYFSETQRNKGNFPGRFSGRQFSNSRSEMNVSTLELGDSALYLCASSFSRADYGYTFGSGTRLTVV.

The chain recombines TRBV7-3 with TRBJ2-3; 8 bases align to TRBD2. J lost 6 bases, V lost 5 bases, and 4 bases had no gene match. CDR3 size: 13 residues. In germline, CDR1 is SGHTA, CDR2 FQGTGA. The CDR3 DNA reads as TGTGCCAGCAGCGAGACTAGCGTCGATACGCAGTATTTT. Its protein is CASSETSVDTQYF.

V usage is TRBV5-1 and J usage is TRBJ2-5; D not resolved. This CDR3 has 12 amino acids. From germline, CDR1 is SGHRS and CDR2 YFSETQ. V lost 0 bases, J lost 5 bases, and 5 bases lay in between. The CDR3, as DNA: TGCGCCAGCAGCTTGGTCTTTGAGACCCAGTACTTC. Translated, it gives CASSLVFETQYF.

The chain couples TRBV7-9 to TRBJ1-1; 7 nucleotides match TRBD1. J gave up 5 bases and V 7 bases, and 7 bases lay outside the gene matches. The germline CDR1 and CDR2 sequences are SEHNR and FQNEAQ (reference sequence). The CDR3 is made up of 13 amino acids. The CDR3 DNA reads TGTGCCAGCACCTGGACAGGAAGGACTGAAGCTTTCTTT. Its translation: CASTWTGRTEAFF.

The V and J genes are TRBV7-2 and TRBJ2-4; D not resolved. The germline V and J ends were trimmed by 3 bases and 0 bases, with 3 bases remaining between them. Germline V gene lookup returns CDR1 SGHTA and CDR2 FQGNSA. The CDR3 has 13 residues. The CDR3 region is CASSFKAKNIQYF. CDR3 coding DNA: TGTGCCAGCAGCTTTAAAGCCAAAAACATTCAGTACTTC.

The V and J genes are TRBV28 and TRBJ1-2; TRBD1 agrees at 9 bases. The V segment lost 6 bases and the J segment 8 bases; nucleotides outside the gene matches: 7. The CDR3 is 13 amino acids. Germline-derived CDR1 and CDR2 are MDHEN and SYDVKM. The CDR3 region is CASRPQGASGYTF. In nucleotides, the CDR3 is TGTGCCAGCAGACCACAGGGGGCCAGCGGCTACACCTTC.

V and J are TRBV7-2 and TRBJ1-1; 8 bases line up with TRBD1. V was clipped by 1 base and J by 7 bases; unmatched bases: 8. Germline CDR1 reads SGHTA; CDR2 reads FQGNSA. The CDR3 spans 15 residues. CDR3 in amino acids: CASSLVGQGIGEAFF. Here the CDR3 DNA reads TGTGCCAGCAGCTTAGTAGGACAGGGTATTGGTGAAGCTTTCTTT.

The chain links TRBV9 to TRBJ1-2; possibly TRBD1 for D (5 bases). Germline V gene lookup returns CDR1 SGDLS and CDR2 YYNGEE. V was shortened by 0 bases and J by 2 bases, with 8 bases between the two germline ends. There are 14 residues in the CDR3. The CDR3, as DNA: TGTGCCAGCAGCGTAGCGGGGGACAACTATGGCTACACCTTC. It translates to CASSVAGDNYGYTF.

The rearrangement joins TRBV15 to TRBJ2-7; 7 nucleotides match TRBD1. V lost 3 bases to trimming and J lost 6 bases; unmatched junction nucleotides: 8. CDR3 length: 14 residues. Germline-derived CDR1 and CDR2 are LNHNV and YYDKDF (reference sequence). The CDR3 DNA reads TGTGCCACCAGCAGGTTGACAGGGATAAGCGAGCAGTACTTC. Translation: CATSRLTGISEQYF.

The chain links TRBV27 to TRBJ2-5; 11 bases are a match to TRBD2. CDR1 MNHEY and CDR2 SMNVEV come from the germline V gene (reference sequence). The CDR3 runs to 15 residues. V lost 8 bases and J lost 3; bases outside the gene matches: 8. CDR3 nucleotide sequence: TGTGCCAGCTTAGATGCTAGCGGGGGGAAAGAGACCCAGTACTTC. Translated: CASLDASGGKETQYF.

The chain recombines TRBV28 with TRBJ2-7; D is unclear. Trimming pared 7 bases from V and 0 bases from J, leaving 10 bases between. CDR3 length: 13 amino acids. Per the germline V gene, CDR1 is MDHEN and CDR2 is SYDVKM. DNA for the CDR3: TGTGCCAGCATAAAGACAAGCTCCTACGAGCAGTACTTC. Translation: CASIKTSSYEQYF.

The chain combines TRBV5-6 with TRBJ1-5, with no clear D. CDR3 length: 15 residues. V was cut by 4 bases and J by 6 bases, with 17 bases left in between. The V gene's germline CDR1 is SGHDT and CDR2 YYEEEE. DNA of the CDR3: TGTGCCAGCAGCGTTTACACGGGATTGGGTCAGCCCCAGCATTTT. It codes for CASSVYTGLGQPQHF. The full variable domain, in which reference TRBV5-6 and TRBJ1-5 provide the parts outside the CDR3, is DAGVTQSPTHLIKTRGQQVTLRCSPKSGHDTVSWYQQALGQGPQFIFQYYEEEERQRGNFPDRFSGHQFPNYSSELNVNALLLGDSALYLCASSVYTGLGQPQHFGDGTRLSIL.

This clone was observed once. The V call is TRBV27, the J call TRBJ1-2; D call uncertain. Germline CDR1 and CDR2: MNHEY and SMNVEV (reference sequence). V shed 4 bases and J shed 2 bases, with 8 bases lying between them. This CDR3 contains 13 residues. In nucleotides, the CDR3 is TGTGCCAGCAGTTACGGGGTAAACTATGGCTACACCTTC. Translation gives CASSYGVNYGYTF.

The rearrangement links TRBV10-3 to TRBJ1-1; 7 nucleotides align to TRBD1. The CDR3 covers 13 residues. V trimming: 0 bases; J trimming: 5 bases; junction bases outside the gene matches: 0. Germline assignment: CDR1 ENHRY and CDR2 SYGVKD. CDR3 region: CAISESGQTEAFF. The CDR3 DNA is TGTGCCATCAGTGAGTCGGGACAGACTGAAGCTTTCTTT.

In this sample, this clone turned up a few times. The chain links TRBV7-2 to TRBJ2-7, with 10 bases fitting TRBD1. The CDR3 runs to 14 residues. Germline V gene data show CDR1 as SGHTA and CDR2 as FQGNSA. J gave up 6 bases and V 2 bases, and 4 bases lay outside the gene matches. The CDR3 DNA reads as TGTGCCAGCAGCTTACGGACAGGGGGAACCGAGCAGTACTTC. As protein: CASSLRTGGTEQYF.

This clone showed up just once. V and J are TRBV30 and TRBJ2-1; TRBD2 agrees at 7 bases. Germline CDR1 reads GTSNPN; CDR2 reads SVGIG (reference sequence). V shed 0 bases and J 7 bases; nucleotides not matched to a gene: 9. CDR3 length: 15 residues. CDR3 coding DNA: TGTGCCTGGAGTGTACTCCGGCGGGAGCTAAATGAGCAGTTCTTC. Translated, it gives CAWSVLRRELNEQFF.

This clone showed up just once. This chain joins TRBV9 and TRBJ2-3; 9 bases match TRBD1. CDR3 size: 15 residues. Germline assignment: CDR1 SGDLS and CDR2 YYNGEE. V lost 0 bases to trimming and J lost 1 base; unmatched junction nucleotides: 0. This chain's CDR3 is CASSVGTGGTDTQYF. In DNA form, the CDR3 reads TGTGCCAGCAGCGTAGGGACAGGGGGCACAGATACGCAGTATTTT.

This clone was observed a single time. The chain recombines TRBV28 with TRBJ1-5, with D possibly being TRBD1 (5 bases). The CDR3 spans 16 residues. Trimming left V 3 bases short and J 2 bases short, with 14 bases between. CDR1 and CDR2 (germline): MDHEN, SYDVKM. The CDR3 region has the DNA TGTGCCAGCAGTTTGATCAACCTAGGGGGCAATCAGCCCCAGCATTTT. This translates into CASSLINLGGNQPQHF.

The chain is built from TRBV7-3 and TRBJ2-2, with 7 bases that match TRBD2. The germline CDR1 and CDR2 sequences are SGHTA and FQGTGA. V lost 2 bases and J lost 5; bases outside the gene matches: 2. This CDR3 region has 14 residues. Here the CDR3 reads CASSLERGTGELFF. In DNA, the CDR3 is TGTGCCAGCAGCTTAGAGCGGGGAACCGGGGAGCTGTTTTTT.

This chain uses TRBV29-1 with TRBJ1-2; 9 nucleotides line up with TRBD1. The germline V gene has CDR1 SQVTM and CDR2 ANQGSEA. The CDR3 covers 16 residues. Trimming at V came to 5 bases and at J to 2 bases, leaving 12 bases not matched to a gene. The CDR3: CSVHWIVGTGNYGYTF. The CDR3 nucleotides read TGCAGCGTTCACTGGATTGTGGGGACAGGGAACTATGGCTACACCTTC.